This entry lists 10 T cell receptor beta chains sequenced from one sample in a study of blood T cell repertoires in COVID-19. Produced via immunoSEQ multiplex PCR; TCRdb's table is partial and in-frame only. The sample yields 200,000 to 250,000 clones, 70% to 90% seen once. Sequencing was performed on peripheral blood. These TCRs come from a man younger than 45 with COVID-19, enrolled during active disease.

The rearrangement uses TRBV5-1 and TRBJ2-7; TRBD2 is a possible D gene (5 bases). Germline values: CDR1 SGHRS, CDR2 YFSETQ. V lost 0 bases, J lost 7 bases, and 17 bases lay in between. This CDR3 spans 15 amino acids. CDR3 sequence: CASSLAPSGVGEQYF. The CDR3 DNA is TGCGCCAGCAGCTTGGCCCCGTCCGGGGTCGGAGAGCAGTACTTC.

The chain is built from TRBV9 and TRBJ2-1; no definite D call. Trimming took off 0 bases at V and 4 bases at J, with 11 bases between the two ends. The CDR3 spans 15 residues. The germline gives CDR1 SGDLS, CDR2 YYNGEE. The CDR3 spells CASSVAGQRYNEQFF. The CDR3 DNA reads TGTGCCAGCAGCGTAGCGGGTCAGAGATACAATGAGCAGTTCTTC.

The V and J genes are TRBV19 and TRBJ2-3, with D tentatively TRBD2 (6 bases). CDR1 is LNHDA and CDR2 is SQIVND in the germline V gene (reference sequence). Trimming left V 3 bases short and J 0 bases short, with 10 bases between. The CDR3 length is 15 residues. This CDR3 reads CASSMAGSSTDTQYF. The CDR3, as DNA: TGTGCCAGTAGTATGGCGGGGTCTAGCACAGATACGCAGTATTTT.

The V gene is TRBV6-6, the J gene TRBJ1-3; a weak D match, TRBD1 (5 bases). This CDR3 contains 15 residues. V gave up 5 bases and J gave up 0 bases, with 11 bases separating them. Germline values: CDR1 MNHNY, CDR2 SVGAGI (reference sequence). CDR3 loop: CASSPYRTSGNTIYF. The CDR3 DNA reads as TGTGCCAGCAGTCCATACAGGACCTCTGGAAACACCATATATTTT.

CDR3 nucleotides: TGTGCCAGCAGCCAAGTGGCTAGCGAGGAGCAGTACTTC. Translation gives CASSQVASEEQYF. The V gene is TRBV4-2, the J gene TRBJ2-7; a possible D gene is TRBD2 (6 bases). CDR1 is LGHNA and CDR2 is YNFKEQ in the germline V gene. The germline V and J ends were trimmed by 1 base and 7 bases, with 11 bases remaining between them. This CDR3 has 13 residues.

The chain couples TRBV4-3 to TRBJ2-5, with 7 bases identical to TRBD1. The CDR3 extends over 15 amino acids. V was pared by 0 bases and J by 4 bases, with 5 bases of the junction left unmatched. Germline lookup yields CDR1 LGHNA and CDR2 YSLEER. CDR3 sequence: CASSQDTTGRETQYF. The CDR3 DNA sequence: TGCGCCAGCAGCCAAGATACGACAGGGCGAGAGACCCAGTACTTC.

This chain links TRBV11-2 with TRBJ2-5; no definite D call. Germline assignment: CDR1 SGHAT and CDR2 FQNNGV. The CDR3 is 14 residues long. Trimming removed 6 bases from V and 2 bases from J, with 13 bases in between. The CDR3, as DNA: TGTGCCAGCAGTCGTTTCTTGACTCAAGAGACCCAGTACTTC. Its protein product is CASSRFLTQETQYF. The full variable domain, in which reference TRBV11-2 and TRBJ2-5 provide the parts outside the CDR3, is EAGVAQSPRYKIIEKRQSVAFWCNPISGHATLYWYQQILGQGPKLLIQFQNNGVVDDSQLPKDRFSAERLKGVDSTLKIQPAKLEDSAVYLCASSRFLTQETQYFGPGTRLLVL.

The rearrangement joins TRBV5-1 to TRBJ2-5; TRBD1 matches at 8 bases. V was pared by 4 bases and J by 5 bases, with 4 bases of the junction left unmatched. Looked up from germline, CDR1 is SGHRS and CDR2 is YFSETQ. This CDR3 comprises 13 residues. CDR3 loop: CASSRDRGETQYF. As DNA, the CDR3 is TGCGCCAGCAGCCGCGACAGGGGTGAGACCCAGTACTTC.

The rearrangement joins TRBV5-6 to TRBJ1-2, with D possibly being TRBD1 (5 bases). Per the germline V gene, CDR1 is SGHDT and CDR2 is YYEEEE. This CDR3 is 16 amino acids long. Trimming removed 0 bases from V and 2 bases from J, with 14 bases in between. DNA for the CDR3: TGTGCCAGCAGCTTGGCCGTGGAGGGGCTAAACTATGGCTACACCTTC. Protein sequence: CASSLAVEGLNYGYTF.

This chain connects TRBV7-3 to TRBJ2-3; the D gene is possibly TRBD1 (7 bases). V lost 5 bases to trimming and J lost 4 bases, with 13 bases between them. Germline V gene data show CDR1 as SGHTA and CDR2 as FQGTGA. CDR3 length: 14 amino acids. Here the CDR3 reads CASSQGGPADTQYF. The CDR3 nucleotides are TGTGCCAGCAGCCAGGGGGGTCCGGCAGATACGCAGTATTTT.